These T cell receptor beta chains were read from a single sample in a study of CD8 T cells in Susac syndrome. TCRdb reprocessed the immunoSEQ multiplex PCR reads via MiXCR and lists one record per CDR3 protein. In the table there are more than 95,000 distinct CDR3 sequences, around 94% of which are singletons. Sequenced material: CD8+ T cells from PBMCs. The source of these receptors is a human donor with Susac syndrome. The CDR3 runs from the conserved cysteine through the conserved F or W. The D gene is left open where the match is weak. Only part of the rows carry a size: once, few, many, or a class if the clone is expanded.

V	D	J	size	CDR3	DNA
TRBV20-1	-	TRBJ2-5	-	CSALARDNQETQYF	TGCAGTGCCCTCGCCCGGGACAACCAAGAGACCCAGTACTTC
TRBV7-8	-	TRBJ2-7	-	CASSTKADYEQYF	TGTGCCAGCAGCACTAAAGCTGATTACGAGCAGTACTTC
TRBV6-6	TRBD1	TRBJ1-1	-	CASSYTRTGGFTEAFF	TGTGCCAGCAGTTACACTCGGACAGGGGGGTTCACTGAAGCTTTCTTT
TRBV29-1	-	TRBJ2-7	-	CSVDWGDYEQYF	TGCAGCGTTGATTGGGGAGACTACGAGCAGTACTTC
TRBV29-1	-	TRBJ1-2	-	CSVGVDYGYTF	TGCAGCGTTGGAGTGGACTATGGCTACACCTTC
TRBV2	-	TRBJ2-3	-	CASSEGFTSTDTQYF	TGTGCCAGCAGTGAGGGGTTTACTAGCACAGATACGCAGTATTTT
TRBV7-2	-	TRBJ1-1	-	CASSSKRYRPHTEAFF	TGTGCCAGCAGCTCCAAAAGGTACAGACCGCACACTGAAGCTTTCTTT
TRBV28	-	TRBJ2-7	-	CASSSSTYEQYF	TGTGCCAGCAGCTCCAGTACCTACGAGCAGTACTTC
TRBV30	-	TRBJ1-3	-	CAWSAGIGGNTIYF	TGTGCCTGGAGCGCAGGGATTGGTGGAAACACCATATATTTT
TRBV20-1	-	TRBJ1-1	-	CSAGGENTEAFF	TGCAGTGCTGGGGGGGAGAACACTGAAGCTTTCTTT
TRBV15	-	TRBJ1-4	once	CATSSDRFATNEKLFF	TGTGCCACCAGCAGTGACAGGTTCGCAACTAATGAAAAACTGTTTTTT
TRBV7-6	-	TRBJ2-5	-	CASSLRRGTQETQYF	TGTGCCAGCAGCCTCCGCCGGGGGACCCAAGAGACCCAGTACTTC
TRBV13	TRBD2	TRBJ2-7	-	CASSLRTSGGYEQYF	TGTGCCAGCAGCTTGCGGACTAGCGGGGGCTACGAGCAGTACTTC
TRBV19	-	TRBJ1-1	-	CASSFQGFTEAFF	TGTGCCAGTAGTTTCCAGGGATTCACTGAAGCTTTCTTT
TRBV30	-	TRBJ2-2	-	CAWSVSVGHTGELFF	TGTGCCTGGAGTGTATCGGTGGGCCACACCGGGGAGCTGTTTTTT
TRBV3-1	TRBD1	TRBJ2-7	-	CASSQEWTGDYEQYF	TGTGCCAGCAGCCAAGAGTGGACAGGGGACTACGAGCAGTACTTC
TRBV28	-	TRBJ2-3	-	CASSPRRAYTQYF	TGTGCCAGCAGCCCTAGACGAGCTTATACGCAGTATTTT
TRBV7-6	TRBD1	TRBJ2-5	-	CASSSRQGSQETQYF	TGTGCCAGCAGCTCCCGACAGGGGTCCCAAGAGACCCAGTACTTC
TRBV12-5	TRBD2	TRBJ2-1	-	CASGTIAGVWRREQFF	TGTGCTAGTGGTACCATAGCGGGAGTATGGCGGCGTGAGCAGTTCTTC
TRBV7-9	TRBD1	TRBJ2-1	-	CASSLAQGAKNEQFF	TGTGCCAGCAGCTTAGCCCAGGGGGCGAAGAATGAGCAGTTCTTC